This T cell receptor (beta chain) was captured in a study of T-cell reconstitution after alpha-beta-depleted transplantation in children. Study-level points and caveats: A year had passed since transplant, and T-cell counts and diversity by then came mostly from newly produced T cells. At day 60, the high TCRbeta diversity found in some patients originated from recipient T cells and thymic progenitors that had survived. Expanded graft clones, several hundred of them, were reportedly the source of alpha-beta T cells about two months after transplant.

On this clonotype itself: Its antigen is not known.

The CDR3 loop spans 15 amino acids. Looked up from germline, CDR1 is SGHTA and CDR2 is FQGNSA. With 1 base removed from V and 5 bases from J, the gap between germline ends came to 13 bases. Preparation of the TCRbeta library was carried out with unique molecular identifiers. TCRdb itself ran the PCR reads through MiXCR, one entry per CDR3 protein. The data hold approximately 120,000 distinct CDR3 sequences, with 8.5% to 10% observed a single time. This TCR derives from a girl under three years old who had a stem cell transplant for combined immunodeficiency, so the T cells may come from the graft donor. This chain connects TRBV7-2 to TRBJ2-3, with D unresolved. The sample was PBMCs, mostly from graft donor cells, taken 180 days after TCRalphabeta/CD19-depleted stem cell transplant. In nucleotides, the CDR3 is TGTGCCAGCAGCTTAGGGCTCGACCCCGGAGATACGCAGTATTTT. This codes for CASSLGLDPGDTQYF.